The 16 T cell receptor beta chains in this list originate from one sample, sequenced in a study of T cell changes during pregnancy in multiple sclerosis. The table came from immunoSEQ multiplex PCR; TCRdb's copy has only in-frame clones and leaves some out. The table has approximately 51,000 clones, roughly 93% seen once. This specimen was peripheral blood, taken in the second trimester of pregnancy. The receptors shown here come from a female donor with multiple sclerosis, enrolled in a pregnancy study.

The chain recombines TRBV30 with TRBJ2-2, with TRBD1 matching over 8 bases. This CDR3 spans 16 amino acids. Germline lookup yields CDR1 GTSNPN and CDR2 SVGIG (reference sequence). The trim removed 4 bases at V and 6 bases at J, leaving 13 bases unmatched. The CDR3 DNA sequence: TGTGCCTGGATTGGGGCCGGCAGGGGGCCGGCCGGGGAGCTGTTTTTT. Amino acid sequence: CAWIGAGRGPAGELFF.

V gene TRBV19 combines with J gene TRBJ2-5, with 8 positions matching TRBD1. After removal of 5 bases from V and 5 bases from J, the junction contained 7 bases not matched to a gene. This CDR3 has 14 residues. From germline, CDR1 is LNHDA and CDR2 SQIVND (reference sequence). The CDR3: CASSPAGGEETQYF. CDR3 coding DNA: TGTGCCAGTAGTCCGGCAGGGGGCGAGGAGACCCAGTACTTC. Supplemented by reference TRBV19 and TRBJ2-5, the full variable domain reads DGGITQSPKYLFRKEGQNVTLSCEQNLNHDAMYWYRQDPGQGLRLIYYSQIVNDFQKGDIAEGYSVSREKKESFPLTVTSAQKNPTAFYLCASSPAGGEETQYFGPGTRLLVL.

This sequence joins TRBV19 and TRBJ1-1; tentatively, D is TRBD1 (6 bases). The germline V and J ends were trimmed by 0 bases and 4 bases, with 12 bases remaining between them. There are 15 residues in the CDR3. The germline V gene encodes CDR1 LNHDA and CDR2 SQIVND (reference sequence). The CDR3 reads CASSIDGQILTEAFF. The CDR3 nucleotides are TGTGCCAGTAGTATAGATGGACAGATCCTCACTGAAGCTTTCTTT.

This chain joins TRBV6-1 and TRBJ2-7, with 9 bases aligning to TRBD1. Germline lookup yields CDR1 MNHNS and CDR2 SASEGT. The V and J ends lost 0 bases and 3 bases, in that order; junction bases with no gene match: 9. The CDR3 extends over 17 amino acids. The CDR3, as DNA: TGTGCCAGCAGTGAAGCGCTTCCGGGACAGGGCCTCTACGAGCAGTACTTC. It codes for CASSEALPGQGLYEQYF.

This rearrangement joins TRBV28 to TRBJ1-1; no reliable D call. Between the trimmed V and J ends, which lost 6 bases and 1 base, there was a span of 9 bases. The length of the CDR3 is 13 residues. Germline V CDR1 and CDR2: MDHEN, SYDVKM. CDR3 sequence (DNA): TGTGCCAGCAGGCCTGCGGGGAACACTGAAGCTTTCTTT. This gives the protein CASRPAGNTEAFF.

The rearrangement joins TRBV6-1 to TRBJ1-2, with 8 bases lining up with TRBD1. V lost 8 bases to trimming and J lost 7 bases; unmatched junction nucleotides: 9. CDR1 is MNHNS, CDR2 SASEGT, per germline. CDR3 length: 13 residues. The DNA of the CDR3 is TGTGCCAGCTGCACCCAGGGGGCTGGTGGCTACACCTTC. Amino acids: CASCTQGAGGYTF.

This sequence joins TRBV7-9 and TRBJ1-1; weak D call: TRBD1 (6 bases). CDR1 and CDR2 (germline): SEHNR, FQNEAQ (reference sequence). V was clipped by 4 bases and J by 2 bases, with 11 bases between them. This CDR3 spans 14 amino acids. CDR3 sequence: CASSSGTYNTEAFF. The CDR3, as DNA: TGTGCCAGCAGCTCCGGGACATATAACACTGAAGCTTTCTTT. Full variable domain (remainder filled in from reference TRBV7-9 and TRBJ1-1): DTGVSQNPRHKITKRGQNVTFRCDPISEHNRLYWYRQTLGQGPEFLTYFQNEAQLEKSRLLSDRFSAERPKGSFSTLEIQRTEQGDSAMYLCASSSGTYNTEAFFGQGTRLTVV.

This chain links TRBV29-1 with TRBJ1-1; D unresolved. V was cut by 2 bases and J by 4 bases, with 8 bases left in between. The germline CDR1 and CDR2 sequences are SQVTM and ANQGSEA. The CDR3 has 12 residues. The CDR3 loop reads CSVEPYSTEAFF. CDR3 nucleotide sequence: TGCAGCGTTGAACCCTACTCCACTGAAGCTTTCTTT. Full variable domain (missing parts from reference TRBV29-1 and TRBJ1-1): SAVISQKPSRDICQRGTSLTIQCQVDSQVTMMFWYRQQPGQSLTLIATANQGSEATYESGFVIDKFPISRPNLTFSTLTVSNMSPEDSSIYLCSVEPYSTEAFFGQGTRLTVV.

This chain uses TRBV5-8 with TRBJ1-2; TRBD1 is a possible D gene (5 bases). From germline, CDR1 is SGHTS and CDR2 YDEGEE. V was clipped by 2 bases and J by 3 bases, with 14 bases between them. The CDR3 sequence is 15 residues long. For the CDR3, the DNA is TGTGCCAGCAGCTTATTTAGGGGCGTTGACTATGGCTACACCTTC. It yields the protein CASSLFRGVDYGYTF.

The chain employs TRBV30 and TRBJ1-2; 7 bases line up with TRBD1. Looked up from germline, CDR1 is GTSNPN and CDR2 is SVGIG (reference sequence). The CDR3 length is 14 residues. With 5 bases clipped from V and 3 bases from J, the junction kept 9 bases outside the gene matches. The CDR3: CAWHRQGEYYGYTF. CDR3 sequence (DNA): TGTGCCTGGCACCGACAGGGAGAGTACTATGGCTACACCTTC.

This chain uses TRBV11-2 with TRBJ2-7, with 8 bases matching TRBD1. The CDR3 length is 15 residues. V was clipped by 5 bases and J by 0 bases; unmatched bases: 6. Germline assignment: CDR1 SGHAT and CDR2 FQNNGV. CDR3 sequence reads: CASSTPGQVSYEQYF. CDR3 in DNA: TGTGCCAGCAGCACTCCGGGACAGGTCTCCTACGAGCAGTACTTC. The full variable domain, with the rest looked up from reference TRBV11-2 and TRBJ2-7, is EAGVAQSPRYKIIEKRQSVAFWCNPISGHATLYWYQQILGQGPKLLIQFQNNGVVDDSQLPKDRFSAERLKGVDSTLKIQPAKLEDSAVYLCASSTPGQVSYEQYFGPGTRLTVT.

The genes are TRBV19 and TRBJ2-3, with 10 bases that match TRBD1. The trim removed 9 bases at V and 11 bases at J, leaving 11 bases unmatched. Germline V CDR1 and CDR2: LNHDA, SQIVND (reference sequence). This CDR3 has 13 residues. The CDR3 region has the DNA TGTGCCAGCCGGGACAGGGGCGAGATTATGCAGTATTTT. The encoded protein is CASRDRGEIMQYF. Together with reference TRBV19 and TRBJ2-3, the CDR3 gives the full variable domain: DGGITQSPKYLFRKEGQNVTLSCEQNLNHDAMYWYRQDPGQGLRLIYYSQIVNDFQKGDIAEGYSVSREKKESFPLTVTSAQKNPTAFYLCASRDRGEIMQYFGPGTRLTVL.

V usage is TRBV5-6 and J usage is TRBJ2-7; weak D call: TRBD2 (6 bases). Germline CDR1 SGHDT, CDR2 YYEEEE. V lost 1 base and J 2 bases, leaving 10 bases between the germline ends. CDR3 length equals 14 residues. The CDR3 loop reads CASSLLRGTYEQYF. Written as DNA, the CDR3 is TGTGCCAGCAGCTTGTTGCGGGGTACCTACGAGCAGTACTTC.

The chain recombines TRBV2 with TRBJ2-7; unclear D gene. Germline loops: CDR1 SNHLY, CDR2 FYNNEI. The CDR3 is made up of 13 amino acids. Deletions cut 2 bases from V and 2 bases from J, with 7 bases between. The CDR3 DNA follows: TGTGCCAGCAGTGAACCATTCACCTACGAGCAGTACTTC. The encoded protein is CASSEPFTYEQYF. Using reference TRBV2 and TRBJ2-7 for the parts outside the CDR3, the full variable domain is EPEVTQTPSHQVTQMGQEVILRCVPISNHLYFYWYRQILGQKVEFLVSFYNNEISEKSEIFDDQFSVERPDGSNFTLKIRSTKLEDSAMYFCASSEPFTYEQYFGPGTRLTVT.

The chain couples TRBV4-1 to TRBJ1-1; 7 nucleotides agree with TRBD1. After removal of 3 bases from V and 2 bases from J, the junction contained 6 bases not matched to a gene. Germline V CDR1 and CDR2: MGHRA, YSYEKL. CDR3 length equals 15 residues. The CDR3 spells CASSQRQGSNTEAFF. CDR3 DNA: TGCGCCAGCAGCCAGAGACAGGGAAGTAACACTGAAGCTTTCTTT.

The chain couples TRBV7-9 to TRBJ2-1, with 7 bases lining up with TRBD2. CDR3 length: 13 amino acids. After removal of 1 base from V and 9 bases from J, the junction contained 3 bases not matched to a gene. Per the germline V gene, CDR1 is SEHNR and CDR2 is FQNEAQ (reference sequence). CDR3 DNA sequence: TGTGCCAGCAGCTTAGGACCGGGGGGTGAGCAGTTCTTC. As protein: CASSLGPGGEQFF.